This T cell receptor beta chain was documented in a study of PD-L1 blockade in urothelial cancer. The V gene end was trimmed by 3 bases and the J gene end by 0 bases; junction bases not matched to a gene: 6. Looked up from germline, CDR1 is SGHTS and CDR2 is YDEGEE. The CDR3 is made up of 15 amino acids. As to time point: pretreatment peripheral blood. The assay was immunoSEQ multiplex PCR, and TCRdb's table has in-frame clones only and misses some. The sample includes about 56,000 clones, about 85% of them seen just once. This TCR derives from a man between 65 and 85 years old with urothelial cancer. This chain connects TRBV5-8 to TRBJ2-7; 7 nucleotides agree with TRBD1. The sequenced sample was PBMCs, obtained around atezolizumab (anti-PD-L1) treatment. The CDR3 spells CASSSWTGGSYEQYF. In DNA, the CDR3 is TGTGCCAGCAGCTCCTGGACAGGAGGCTCCTACGAGCAGTACTTC.